This T cell receptor beta chain is drawn from a study of Ad26.COV2.S vaccination and SARS-CoV-2 variants. The sample's treatment: roughly 18 received Ad26.COV2.S at low or high dose, single or two shots; 5 received placebo; per-sample allocation not given. Day 63 after the first injection of vaccine or placebo was the sampling time. The V and J ends lost 2 bases and 2 bases, in that order; junction bases with no gene match: 2. From germline, CDR1 is MGHDK and CDR2 SYGVNS. This CDR3 comprises 15 residues. Only in-frame clones appear in the TCRdb table, and some are missing; sequencing was by immunoSEQ multiplex PCR. Of roughly 320,000 clones listed, 86% are singletons.

The clonotype originates from a person aged 18-60 years who received the Ad26.COV2.S COVID-19 vaccine or a placebo. This chain uses TRBV25-1 with TRBJ2-3; 9 bases are shared with TRBD2. This sample comprised peripheral blood, obtained in a trial of Ad26.COV2.S vaccine versus placebo. The CDR3 coding sequence is TGTGCCAGCAGTGAAGCGGGACTAGCCACAGATACGCAGTATTTT. Protein sequence: CASSEAGLATDTQYF.